This T cell receptor beta chain appears in the sequencing data of a study of blood T cell repertoires in COVID-19. Study details: In each case, the material was cDNA or gDNA derived from T cells, B-cell-depleted T cells, or PBMCs.

CDR3 length: 15 amino acids. Trimming removed 0 bases at V and 7 bases at J, with 15 bases between. Germline V gene sequence: CDR1 LGHNA, CDR2 YSLEER. In the original analysis: Researchers report that nucleated cell counts were estimated from reference gene primer amplification. The repertoire was sequenced with immunoSEQ multiplex PCR; TCRdb's copy has only in-frame clones and lacks some. V, J and clone size are those of that table, while D and trimming were read from the DNA. The sample carries fewer than 350,000 clones, approximately 86% recorded once. This clone has ten or more counts. The origin of this receptor is a man aged 18 to 29 with active or convalescent COVID-19. The chain couples TRBV4-3 to TRBJ1-1; maybe TRBD1 (5 bases). Specimen: peripheral blood. The CDR3 spells CASSQDGDSRGEAFF. The CDR3 DNA reads TGCGCCAGCAGCCAAGATGGAGACAGCCGAGGTGAAGCTTTCTTT.